This T cell receptor (beta chain) was observed in a study of cytomegalovirus exposure and HLA in healthy donors (dated by TCRdb to 2016 to 2017). For the study in its entirety: In an earlier analysis of roughly 590 of the donors, around 290 Gb of sequence data and about 110 million unique TCR beta sequences from some 170 million T cells were reported. An early release that covered roughly 600 HLA-typed donors contained about 290 gigabases of sequencing data and 80 million or so unique TCR sequences. Of the roughly 400 genotyped donors, approximately 80% fell in the genetic ancestry cluster associated with self-reported Caucasian donors. The aim of the study was to test whether cataloging public T cell receptors could identify signatures of past pathogen exposure. The T cell repertoires of around 670 subjects were profiled by immunosequencing and related to cytomegalovirus serostatus. Along with the approximately 650-subject first cohort, a separate validation cohort of approximately 110 different subjects was used. To predict cytomegalovirus infection status, the study combined high-throughput TCR immunosequencing, statistical association of individual TCRs with disease status, and machine learning. A later analysis re-examined previously published TCR beta repertoires from about 670 donors and added high-resolution HLA genotyping to investigate patterns of TCR occurrence. The later analysis used no new phenotypic data to find candidate immune exposures, relying instead on TCR beta sequences and their occurrence across donors. To decide whether each TCR beta V gene segment behaved as functional or pseudogenic, an earlier analysis of some 570 of the donors relied on high-throughput TCR beta sequencing. Alongside the repertoire data, information on donor age, sex, ethnicity and CMV serostatus was compiled. In a later genetic analysis, genome-wide SNP genotypes for about 65% of the 666 donors were used, and that subset was treated as a discovery cohort. All discovery cohort repertoires had been generated using a single sequencing platform. HLA typing included class I and class II loci at four-digit resolution. Typing coverage varied by locus: 629-630 donors for A, B, C, DRB1 and DQB1; roughly 560 for DQA1; approximately 610 for DPA1; some 470 for DPB1. Roughly 5 DR-DQ haplotypes were handled as single units for association and clustering, since linkage in the cohort was strong. On average, over 200,000 unique TCR beta nucleotide sequences were sequenced per donor among some 420 genotyped donors of the cohort, with roughly 18% of those sequences being non-productive.

To note about this clone: Its recognized antigen is unknown. It has no much larger one-base neighbor in the sample; base qualities were not kept.

Receptors were amplified or captured by the immunoSEQ multiplex PCR assay. The multiplex PCR relied on a mix of 60 forward primers for TCR Vbeta segments and 13 reverse primers for TCR Jbeta segments. The CDR3 region of rearranged TCR beta genes was amplified from genomic DNA with a multiplex PCR assay. Amplified TCR beta libraries were sequenced as 87-base-pair reads on the Illumina HiSeq System. As for how the authors treated the data: Across the roughly 600 repertoires, a later analysis counted roughly 84 million unique TCR beta chains, 8.5 million to 12 million of which were shared by at least two donors. To remove PCR and sequencing errors, raw reads were error-corrected and collapsed into unique sequences using a nearest-neighbor algorithm that merged closely related sequences. V, D and J gene segments were assigned by aligning CDR3 sequences to IMGT reference sequences. For a sequence to be retained, at least a six-nucleotide match to both a V gene segment and a J gene segment was required. Rearrangements were classified as productive when the CDR3 lacked stop codons and remained in frame with V and J, and all other rearrangements were classified as non-productive. CDR3 was defined by IMGT convention, running from the second conserved V-encoded cysteine to the conserved J-encoded phenylalanine. In an earlier analysis of more than 550 of the donors, sequences lacking an unambiguous match to a single V gene segment were excluded. An earlier analysis of roughly 590 of the donors called V segments functional above 56.7% productive rearrangements and segregating when the between-donor standard deviation exceeded 5%. To diagnose cytomegalovirus status from the catalog of TCR beta chain sequences, a statistical classification framework was built. In a later analysis, TCR nucleotide sequences were compared against IMGT/GENE-DB human TR gene sequences so that V and J genes could be assigned. In a later analysis, CDR3 sequences and most-parsimonious VDJ recombination scenarios were assigned using the TCRdist pipeline. In a later analysis, each TCR beta chain was defined by its CDR3 amino acid sequence together with its V-gene family, and reads without a unique V-gene family were excluded. To address suspected cross-contamination and a sequencing artifact, a later analysis removed under 600 highly shared, low-generation-probability nucleotide sequences. For each public chain, a later analysis derived a clonal expansion index from normalized ranks of inferred template counts within each repertoire. In a later analysis, generation probabilities were computed with a VDJ recombination model fitted to out-of-frame rearrangements, and the resulting probabilities were checked against IGoR. Hypergeometric tests were used in a later analysis to score TCR-TCR, TCR-HLA and TCR-CMV co-occurrence, with a repertoire-size bias correction applied to the TCR pairs. A later analysis estimated false discovery rates by permuting HLA or CMV assignments 20 times. In a later analysis, co-occurring TCRs were grouped using DBSCAN, with TCRdist sequence similarity added in when clustering inside HLA-allele-positive subsets. Co-occurrence clustering excluded repertoires with fewer than 30,000 or more than 120,000 public chains, plus five with anomalous nucleotide sharing. TCRdb carries this immuneACCESS record with in-frame sequences only. Its versions omit some clonotypes, under half of them owing to an unresolved V gene in the studies checked, with the rest unexplained. From that table come the V and J calls and clone size; the DNA was used to work out D and trimming. The sample table shows 90,000 to 120,000 clones, and roughly 82% are seen once. 4% to 5% of the sample is taken by the ten largest.

The cohort was made up of 666 healthy bone marrow donors. At the time of sampling, every cohort member was nominally healthy, though immune exposures that went unrecorded were likely present. The donor was CMV seronegative and belonged to the group of roughly 330 seronegative cohort members. Each donor provided a peripheral blood sample, and peripheral blood mononuclear cells were used for TCR beta sequencing. Genomic DNA extraction from the blood cell samples was performed with the Qiagen DNeasy Blood Extraction Kit. Findings and caveats that apply to the study as a whole: For the cohort, immune exposure information was limited to CMV serostatus. Several of the top co-occurrence clusters appeared to be linked to parvovirus B19, influenza, CMV and Epstein-Barr virus, according to a later analysis. In a later analysis, HLA-associated TCR beta chains were found to be more clonally expanded and to have lower generation probabilities than equally common non-associated chains. Strong co-occurrence of HLA alleles, especially DR and DQ, made assigning TCR associations to individual alleles difficult. In a later analysis, the rate of TCR association differed among HLA loci, with DRB1 alleles having the most associated TCRs and HLA-C alleles having the fewest. The cohort was sequenced for TCR beta chains only, and without alpha or paired-chain data the features that could be detected were limited. In vitro tests confirmed that a few of the cytomegalovirus-associated TCR beta chains recognize cytomegalovirus antigens. In the study, some 160 TCR beta chains were listed as associated with cytomegalovirus. It was suggested by the authors that the approach could potentially be generalized to other disease states and immunological phenotypes. The 87-base-pair reads could not distinguish some IMGT-functional V segments, including TRBV6-2 and TRBV6-3, so those segments were excluded. Most CMV-associated TCR beta chains appeared to be HLA-restricted in a later analysis, and the HLA associations seemed to be driven largely by CMV exposure. Because HLA typing was unavailable for some donors at each locus, only the typed subset was used in association tests. Sequencing depth was assumed to be roughly uniform across donors in the presence/absence analyses, though that assumption may not hold. A later genetic analysis associated a missense DCLRE1C variant with V-gene and J-gene trimming of TCR beta chains, and an independent cohort replicated the association. Across donors, most TCR sequences were observed very rarely, whereas some public TCRs were present in many individuals. A cluster of highly shared sequence variants was judged likely to represent a technical artifact of the sequencing pipeline. According to a later genetic analysis, donors in an Asian-associated ancestry cluster had fewer N-insertions in productive TCRs than the roughly 660-donor mean. Broadly in line with IMGT annotations, most TCR beta V segments showed up in productive rearrangements about 87% or about 30% of the time in an earlier analysis of some 590 of the donors. Because counts were too low, more than 15 rarely observed V segments, including chromosome 9 orphons, were excluded from the earlier analysis of about 500 of the donors. The classifier was reported to diagnose cytomegalovirus status with high specificity and sensitivity in both the original cohort and the validation cohort. In a later analysis, some 18,000 TCR beta sequences were associated with specific HLA alleles at a false discovery rate of 0.05. Correlated functional status among segregating V segments might reflect linkage disequilibrium, but an unknown experimental factor could not be ruled out. A further reported finding was that TCR beta sequences accurately predicted the HLA-A and HLA-B alleles for most subjects in the first cohort.

From its cysteine to its phenylalanine, the CDR3 spans 15 amino acids. Only CDR3 DNA is held: 45 bases, read in frame from base 1. Relative to germline, V is 4 bases shorter and J is 2 bases shorter, with 12 bases between their ends. Taken from the germline V gene, the CDR1 and CDR2 loops are MNHNS and SASEGT. The sequence links TRBV6-1 to TRBJ1-3; matching of 5 bases hints at TRBD1 as the D gene. Sequencing input: PBMCs. The clonotype originates from a male donor in good health and CMV-seronegative. The nucleotides are TGTGCCAGCAGTGTCAGGGAGGTGGCTGGAAACACCATATATTTT. It encodes CASSVREVAGNTIYF.